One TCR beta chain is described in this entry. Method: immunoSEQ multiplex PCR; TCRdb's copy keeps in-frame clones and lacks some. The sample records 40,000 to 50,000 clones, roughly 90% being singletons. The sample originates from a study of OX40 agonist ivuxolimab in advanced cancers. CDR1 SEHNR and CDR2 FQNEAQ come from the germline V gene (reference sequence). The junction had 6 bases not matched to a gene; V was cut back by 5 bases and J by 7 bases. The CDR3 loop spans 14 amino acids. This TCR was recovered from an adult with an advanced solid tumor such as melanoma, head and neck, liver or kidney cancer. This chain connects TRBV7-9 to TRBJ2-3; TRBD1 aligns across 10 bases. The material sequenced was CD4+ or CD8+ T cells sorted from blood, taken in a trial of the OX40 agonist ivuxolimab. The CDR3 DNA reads TGTGCCAGCAGCCGGGACAGGGGACAGCATACGCAGTATTTT. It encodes CASSRDRGQHTQYF.